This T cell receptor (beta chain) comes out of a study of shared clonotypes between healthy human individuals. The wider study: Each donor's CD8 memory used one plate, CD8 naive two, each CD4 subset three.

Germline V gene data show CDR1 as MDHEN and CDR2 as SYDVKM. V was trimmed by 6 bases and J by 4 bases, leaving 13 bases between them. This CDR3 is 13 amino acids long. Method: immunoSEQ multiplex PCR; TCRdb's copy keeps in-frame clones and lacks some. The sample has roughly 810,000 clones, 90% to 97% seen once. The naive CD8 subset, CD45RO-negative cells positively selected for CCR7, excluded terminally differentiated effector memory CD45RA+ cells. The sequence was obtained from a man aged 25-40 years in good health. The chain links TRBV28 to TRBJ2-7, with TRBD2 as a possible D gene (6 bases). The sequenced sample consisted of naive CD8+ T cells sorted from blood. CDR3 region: CASSPGAPYEQYF. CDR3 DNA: TGTGCCAGCAGCCCGGGAGCGCCATACGAGCAGTACTTC. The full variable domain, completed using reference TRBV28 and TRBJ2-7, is DVKVTQSSRYLVKRTGEKVFLECVQDMDHENMFWYRQDPGLGLRLIYFSYDVKMKEKGDIPEGYSVSREKKERFSLILESASTNQTSMYLCASSPGAPYEQYFGPGTRLTVT.